The 15 T cell receptor beta chains below were found in one sample sequenced in a study of cytomegalovirus exposure and HLA in healthy donors. The PCR was carried out with 60 Vbeta primers and 13 Jbeta primers. Only in-frame clones appear in the TCRdb table, and some are missing; sequencing was by immunoSEQ multiplex PCR. In the table there are approximately 97,000 clones, around four fifths of which are singletons. Sequenced input: PBMCs. The receptors derive from a man aged 40-55 years in good health and CMV-seronegative.

The chain joins TRBV7-8 to TRBJ1-1, with TRBD1 as a possible D gene (6 bases). The CDR3 is made up of 15 amino acids. V lost 3 bases, J lost 4 bases, and 15 bases lay in between. Germline lookup yields CDR1 SGHVS and CDR2 FQNEAQ. The CDR3 is CASSLGTPRGTEAFF. CDR3 bases: TGTGCCAGCAGCTTGGGGACACCGAGAGGCACTGAAGCTTTCTTT.

This clone has just one count. The genes are TRBV5-6 and TRBJ2-2, with a weak D call TRBD2 (7 bases). V lost 2 bases, J lost 5 bases, and 19 bases lay in between. Per germline, CDR1 SGHDT and CDR2 YYEEEE. This CDR3 is 17 amino acids long. This CDR3 is CASSFGTGGVRTGELFF. The CDR3, as DNA: TGTGCCAGCAGCTTCGGGACGGGGGGCGTGCGTACCGGGGAGCTGTTTTTT.

The chain recombines TRBV28 with TRBJ2-5; D is possibly TRBD2 (6 bases). The CDR3 has 13 residues. V was clipped by 8 bases and J by 0 bases, with 10 bases between them. Per germline, CDR1 MDHEN and CDR2 SYDVKM. The CDR3 spells CASGPGDQETQYF. CDR3 sequence (DNA): TGTGCCAGCGGACCGGGGGACCAAGAGACCCAGTACTTC.

This chain joins TRBV11-3 and TRBJ2-7; the match to TRBD1 covers 9 bases. After removal of 5 bases from V and 4 bases from J, the junction contained 6 bases not matched to a gene. Per the germline V gene, CDR1 is SGHNT and CDR2 is YENEEA. The CDR3 has 14 amino acids. CDR3 protein: CASSPGQGPYEQYF. The DNA of the CDR3 is TGTGCCAGCAGCCCCGGACAGGGGCCTTACGAGCAGTACTTC.

As to this clone: The DNA is omitted, as the CDR3 cannot be located on it reliably, and the CDR3 follows TCRdb's listing. This chain links TRBV1 with TRBJ2-5; no DNA check was done on the table's D call, TRBD2. TRBV1 is assigned pseudogene status. The CDR3 is made up of 15 amino acids, end residues included. The CDR3 here is CTSSQEWASGSAQYF.

The chain couples TRBV2 to TRBJ2-7, with 7 bases aligning to TRBD1. Germline trimming cut 5 bases from V and 4 bases from J; bases unmatched to any gene: 2. CDR3 length equals 12 residues. In germline, CDR1 is SNHLY, CDR2 FYNNEI. The CDR3 coding sequence is TGTGCCAGCAGTCAACAGGGGTACGAGCAGTACTTC. Translated, it gives CASSQQGYEQYF. The whole variable domain, filled in from reference TRBV2 and TRBJ2-7, reads EPEVTQTPSHQVTQMGQEVILRCVPISNHLYFYWYRQILGQKVEFLVSFYNNEISEKSEIFDDQFSVERPDGSNFTLKIRSTKLEDSAMYFCASSQQGYEQYFGPGTRLTVT.

The V gene is TRBV6-5, the J gene TRBJ1-5; a possible D gene is TRBD1 (5 bases). This CDR3 contains 15 residues. Germline assignment: CDR1 MNHEY and CDR2 SVGAGI. V dropped 8 bases and J dropped 0 bases, with 14 bases sitting between them. CDR3 sequence (DNA): TGTGCCAGCTGGGGCCGGGGGGATAGCAATCAGCCCCAGCATTTT. Its protein product is CASWGRGDSNQPQHF.

This clone appeared once. The chain's CDR3 is CASSSLDRLNTEAFF. In DNA form, the CDR3 reads TGTGCCAGCAGCTCCCTGGACAGGCTTAACACTGAAGCTTTCTTT. The chain carries TRBV7-9 and TRBJ1-1, with 7 nucleotides matching TRBD1. This CDR3 has 15 amino acids. V lost 4 bases to trimming and J lost 2 bases; unmatched junction nucleotides: 7. In germline, CDR1 is SEHNR, CDR2 FQNEAQ (reference sequence). The entire variable domain, with the rest obtained from reference TRBV7-9 and TRBJ1-1, is as follows: DTGVSQNPRHKITKRGQNVTFRCDPISEHNRLYWYRQTLGQGPEFLTYFQNEAQLEKSRLLSDRFSAERPKGSFSTLEIQRTEQGDSAMYLCASSSLDRLNTEAFFGQGTRLTVV.

The chain combines TRBV4-1 with TRBJ1-1; possibly TRBD1 for D (5 bases). CDR1 is MGHRA, CDR2 YSYEKL, per germline. Trimming stripped 3 bases from V and 1 base from J, with 9 bases between. The CDR3 is made up of 14 amino acids. In nucleotides, the CDR3 is TGCGCCAGCAGCCAGTCACAGGAGAACACTGAAGCTTTCTTT. Translation: CASSQSQENTEAFF.

The rearrangement joins TRBV15 to TRBJ1-5; no firm D call. V dropped 0 bases and J dropped 0 bases, with 15 bases sitting between them. In germline, CDR1 is LNHNV, CDR2 YYDKDF (reference sequence). The CDR3 is 18 residues long. This chain's CDR3 is CATSRDISSGNSNQPQHF. The CDR3 nucleotides are TGTGCCACCAGCAGAGATATTAGTTCGGGGAATAGCAATCAGCCCCAGCATTTT.

This chain uses TRBV7-9 with TRBJ1-1; D possibly corresponds to TRBD1 (6 bases). CDR1 is SEHNR, CDR2 FQNEAQ, per germline (reference sequence). This CDR3 spans 15 amino acids. V lost 2 bases and J lost 0, with 10 bases in between. This chain's CDR3 is CASSLFQGMNTEAFF. CDR3 nucleotides: TGTGCCAGCAGCTTATTCCAGGGGATGAACACTGAAGCTTTCTTT.

This rearrangement joins TRBV2 to TRBJ2-7; D is possibly TRBD2 (9 bases). Trimming left V 6 bases short and J 0 bases short, with 30 bases between. The CDR3 length is 20 residues. Germline V lookup: CDR1 SNHLY, CDR2 FYNNEI. CDR3 DNA: TGTGCCAGCAGGGAGCCGGGACAGGTCTTTAGCGGGGGCCGCTCCTACGAGCAGTACTTC. Amino acid sequence: CASREPGQVFSGGRSYEQYF.

This chain joins TRBV27 and TRBJ2-5, with 8 bases identical to TRBD2. The CDR3 totals 15 residues. The ends lost 2 bases at V and 3 bases at J; junction bases unmatched: 5. CDR1 is MNHEY and CDR2 is SMNVEV in the germline V gene (reference sequence). CDR3 residues: CASSLRRGEEETQYF. The CDR3 bases are TGTGCCAGCAGTTTAAGGCGGGGGGAAGAAGAGACCCAGTACTTC.

The gene calls are TRBV12-5 and TRBJ1-1; unclear D gene. The germline CDR1 and CDR2 sequences are LGHNT and FRNRAP. The CDR3 length is 14 residues. Trimming pared 3 bases from V and 3 bases from J, leaving 11 bases between. The CDR3 DNA reads TGTGCTAGTGGTTTAAGAGGGTTGGACACTGAAGCTTTCTTT. Protein: CASGLRGLDTEAFF.

The chain uses TRBV2 and TRBJ1-3; unclear D gene. V was trimmed by 6 bases and J by 0 bases, leaving 12 bases between them. The germline CDR1 and CDR2 sequences are SNHLY and FYNNEI. CDR3 size: 15 residues. The CDR3 bases are TGTGCCAGCAGAGAATGGCAGAACTCTGGAAACACCATATATTTT. Protein sequence: CASREWQNSGNTIYF. The variable domain in full, with the rest retrieved from reference TRBV2 and TRBJ1-3, is EPEVTQTPSHQVTQMGQEVILRCVPISNHLYFYWYRQILGQKVEFLVSFYNNEISEKSEIFDDQFSVERPDGSNFTLKIRSTKLEDSAMYFCASREWQNSGNTIYFGEGSWLTVV.